This is a list of T cell receptor beta chains from one sample in a study of T cell changes during pregnancy in multiple sclerosis. Assay used: immunoSEQ multiplex PCR; TCRdb lists only in-frame clones, some missing. The table lists around 59,000 clones, around 90% of them singletons. The specimen was peripheral blood, collected in the third trimester of pregnancy. These receptors all stem from a female donor in good health, enrolled as a control in a pregnancy study. Each CDR3 is given with its conserved first and last residue. D genes are given only for firm matches. Rows may omit the clone size; those that give it use once, few, many or a size class.

>14|.|TRBJ2-5|TRBV5-4|TRBD1
CASSLGTVQETQYF
TGTGCCAGCAGTCTCGGGACAGTCCAAGAGACCCAGTACTTC
>15|.|TRBJ1-5|TRBV5-4|TRBD1
CASSLDRGAAQPQHF
TGTGCCAGCAGCTTGGACAGGGGGGCCGCTCAGCCCCAGCATTTT
>14|.|TRBJ2-1|TRBV19|.
CASSARHDKDEQFF
TGTGCCAGTAGTGCCCGACATGATAAGGATGAGCAGTTCTTC
>15|.|TRBJ2-7|TRBV28|TRBD1
CASSLSGTGRYEQYF
TGTGCCAGCAGCCTTTCCGGGACAGGGAGGTACGAGCAGTACTTC
>15|.|TRBJ2-1|TRBV10-3|TRBD2
CAITSGTSGNNEQFF
TGTGCCATCACGTCCGGGACTAGTGGGAACAATGAGCAGTTCTTC
>15|.|TRBJ1-4|TRBV5-4|.
CASSFAGDTNEKLFF
TGTGCCAGCAGCTTTGCAGGGGACACTAATGAAAAACTGTTTTTT
>15|.|TRBJ2-1|TRBV6-6|.
CASRSLATSYNEQFF
TGTGCCAGCAGGTCACTAGCTACTTCCTACAATGAGCAGTTCTTC
>14|.|TRBJ2-5|TRBV18|TRBD1
CASSQGTGEETQYF
TGTGCCAGCTCACAAGGGACAGGGGAAGAGACCCAGTACTTC
>14|.|TRBJ2-3|TRBV19|.
CASSGGAGADTQYF
TGTGCCAGTAGTGGGGGGGCAGGGGCAGATACGCAGTATTTT
>12|.|TRBJ2-5|TRBV10-3|.
CAIRTDQETQYF
TGTGCCATTAGGACAGATCAAGAGACCCAGTACTTC
>14|.|TRBJ2-1|TRBV6-1|.
CASSEQGSYNEQFF
TGTGCCAGCAGTGAACAGGGATCCTACAATGAGCAGTTCTTC
>18|.|TRBJ2-6|TRBV6-1|.
CASSEFPQGGTGANVLTF
TGTGCCAGCAGTGAATTCCCCCAGGGGGGAACTGGGGCCAACGTCCTGACTTTC
>14|.|TRBJ1-2|TRBV5-6|TRBD1
CASSGDRVVYGYTF
TGTGCCAGCAGCGGGGACAGGGTGGTCTATGGCTACACCTTC
>15|.|TRBJ2-1|TRBV4-3|TRBD2
CASSPAGGAYNEQFF
TGCGCCAGCAGCCCCGCGGGGGGGGCCTACAATGAGCAGTTCTTC
>15|once|TRBJ1-5|TRBV6-6|TRBD1
CASSPRQGWNQPQHF
TGTGCCAGCAGTCCCCGACAGGGATGGAATCAGCCCCAGCATTTT
>14|.|TRBJ2-7|TRBV18|TRBD2
CASSRMGGYYEQYF
TGTGCCAGCTCTCGTATGGGGGGGTACTACGAGCAGTACTTC
>13|.|TRBJ2-7|TRBV7-2|TRBD2
CASSPGGLAGIYF
TGTGCCAGCAGCCCGGGGGGGCTAGCGGGCATTTACTTC
>12|.|TRBJ1-2|TRBV4-1|.
CASSQGRHGYTF
TGCGCCAGCAGCCAAGGTCGTCATGGCTACACCTTC
>19|.|TRBJ1-6|TRBV5-4|.
CASSFGVGIRMVYNSPLHF
TGTGCCAGCAGCTTCGGAGTCGGAATTAGGATGGTCTATAATTCACCCCTCCACTTT
>13|.|TRBJ2-2|TRBV7-2|.
CASSPANTGELFF
TGTGCCAGCAGCCCCGCGAACACCGGGGAGCTGTTTTTT
>12|.|TRBJ2-5|TRBV27|.
CASSFRGETQYF
TGTGCCAGCAGTTTTAGGGGGGAGACCCAGTACTTC
>14|.|TRBJ2-3|TRBV6-1|.
CASSRDLASGTQYF
TGTGCCAGCAGTAGGGACCTAGCGAGTGGTACGCAGTATTTT
>18|once|TRBJ1-4|TRBV11-3|.
CASSFQGTEKPTNEKLFF
TGTGCCAGCAGCTTCCAGGGGACCGAGAAGCCAACTAATGAAAAACTGTTTTTT
>15|.|TRBJ1-4|TRBV6-5|.
CASSYSQGLNEKLFF
TGTGCCAGCAGTTACTCGCAGGGGTTGAATGAAAAACTGTTTTTT
>14|.|TRBJ1-5|TRBV28|.
CASRRDRFNQPQHF
TGTGCCAGCAGGAGAGACAGGTTCAATCAGCCCCAGCATTTT
>15|.|TRBJ1-1|TRBV5-1|.
CASSLDPGVNTEAFF
TGCGCCAGCAGCTTGGATCCGGGTGTGAACACTGAAGCTTTCTTT
>16|.|TRBJ2-7|TRBV18|TRBD1
CASSSTGQKGTYEQYF
TGTGCCAGCTCATCTACGGGACAGAAGGGCACCTACGAGCAGTACTTC
>15|.|TRBJ1-3|TRBV19|.
CASSIAGGSGNTIYF
TGTGCCAGTAGTATAGCGGGGGGCTCTGGAAACACCATATATTTT
>13|.|TRBJ1-1|TRBV5-6|.
CASSSGPNTEAFF
TGTGCCAGCAGCAGCGGCCCGAACACTGAAGCTTTCTTT